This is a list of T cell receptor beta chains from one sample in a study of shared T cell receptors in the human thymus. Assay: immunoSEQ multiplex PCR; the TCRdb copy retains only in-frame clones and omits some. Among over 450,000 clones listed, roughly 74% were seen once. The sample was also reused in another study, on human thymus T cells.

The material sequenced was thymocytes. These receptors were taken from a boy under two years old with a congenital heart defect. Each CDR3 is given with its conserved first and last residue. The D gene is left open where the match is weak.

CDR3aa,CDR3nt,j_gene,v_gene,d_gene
CASSSGQGWDTQYF,TGCGCCAGCAGCTCAGGACAGGGGTGGGATACGCAGTATTTT,TRBJ2-3,TRBV5-1,TRBD1
CASSYVGQGREKLFF,TGCGCCAGCAGCTATGTGGGACAGGGGCGAGAAAAACTGTTTTTT,TRBJ1-4,TRBV5-1,TRBD1
CASSRGSANTEAFF,TGCGCCAGCAGCAGGGGGAGCGCTAACACTGAAGCTTTCTTT,TRBJ1-1,TRBV5-1,-
CASSQEGSRATGELFF,TGTGCCAGCAGCCAAGAGGGGTCCAGGGCCACCGGGGAGCTGTTTTTT,TRBJ2-2,TRBV4-2,-
CASTQGLNYGYTF,TGTGCCAGCACCCAGGGCCTTAACTATGGCTACACCTTC,TRBJ1-2,TRBV14,-
CAILREKYNEQFF,TGTGCCATTCTGCGGGAGAAGTACAATGAGCAGTTCTTC,TRBJ2-1,TRBV10-3,TRBD2
CASSPGPLGGQTYEQYF,TGCGCCAGCAGCCCCGGCCCACTGGGGGGGCAGACCTACGAGCAGTACTTC,TRBJ2-7,TRBV5-1,-
CATARGRRETQYF,TGTGCCACCGCCCGGGGGAGGAGGGAGACCCAGTACTTC,TRBJ2-5,TRBV27,-
CASSFPDRGLDIQYF,TGTGCCAGCAGCTTCCCTGACAGGGGGTTAGACATTCAGTACTTC,TRBJ2-4,TRBV7-8,TRBD1
CASSLDSGQGTSNQETQYF,TGTGCCAGCAGCTTAGATAGCGGACAGGGGACGTCAAATCAAGAGACCCAGTACTTC,TRBJ2-5,TRBV11-2,TRBD1
CASRHPRDSNYGYTF,TGTGCCAGCAGACACCCCCGGGACAGTAACTATGGCTACACCTTC,TRBJ1-2,TRBV7-9,TRBD1
CASSPRQGTNSSGNTIYF,TGTGCCAGCAGTCCCCGACAGGGCACCAATTCTTCTGGAAACACCATATATTTT,TRBJ1-3,TRBV27,TRBD1
CASSLRSTEAFF,TGTGCCAGCAGCTTAAGGAGCACTGAAGCTTTCTTT,TRBJ1-1,TRBV7-8,-
CASSPSGTNRGDEQFF,TGTGCCAGCAGTCCTAGCGGGACCAATAGAGGCGATGAGCAGTTCTTC,TRBJ2-1,TRBV28,TRBD2
CASSLFPQASRGLPNYGYTF,TGTGCCAGCAGTTTATTCCCCCAAGCTAGTAGGGGGCTTCCTAACTATGGCTACACCTTC,TRBJ1-2,TRBV28,TRBD1
CASGLVSRLAGLPYNEQFF,TGTGCTAGTGGTTTGGTGAGTCGGCTAGCGGGGTTACCTTACAATGAGCAGTTCTTC,TRBJ2-1,TRBV12-5,TRBD2